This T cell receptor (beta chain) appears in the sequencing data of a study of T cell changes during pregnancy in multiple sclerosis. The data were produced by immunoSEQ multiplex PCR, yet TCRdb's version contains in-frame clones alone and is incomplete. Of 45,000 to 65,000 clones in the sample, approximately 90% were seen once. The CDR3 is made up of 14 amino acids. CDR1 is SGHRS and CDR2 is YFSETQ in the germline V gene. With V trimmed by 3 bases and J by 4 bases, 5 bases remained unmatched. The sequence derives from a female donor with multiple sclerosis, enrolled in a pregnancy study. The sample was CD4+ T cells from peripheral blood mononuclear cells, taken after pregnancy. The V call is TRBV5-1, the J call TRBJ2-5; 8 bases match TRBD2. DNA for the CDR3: TGCGCCAGCAGCTCGGGGGGGGGCCGAGAGACCCAGTACTTC. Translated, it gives CASSSGGGRETQYF.